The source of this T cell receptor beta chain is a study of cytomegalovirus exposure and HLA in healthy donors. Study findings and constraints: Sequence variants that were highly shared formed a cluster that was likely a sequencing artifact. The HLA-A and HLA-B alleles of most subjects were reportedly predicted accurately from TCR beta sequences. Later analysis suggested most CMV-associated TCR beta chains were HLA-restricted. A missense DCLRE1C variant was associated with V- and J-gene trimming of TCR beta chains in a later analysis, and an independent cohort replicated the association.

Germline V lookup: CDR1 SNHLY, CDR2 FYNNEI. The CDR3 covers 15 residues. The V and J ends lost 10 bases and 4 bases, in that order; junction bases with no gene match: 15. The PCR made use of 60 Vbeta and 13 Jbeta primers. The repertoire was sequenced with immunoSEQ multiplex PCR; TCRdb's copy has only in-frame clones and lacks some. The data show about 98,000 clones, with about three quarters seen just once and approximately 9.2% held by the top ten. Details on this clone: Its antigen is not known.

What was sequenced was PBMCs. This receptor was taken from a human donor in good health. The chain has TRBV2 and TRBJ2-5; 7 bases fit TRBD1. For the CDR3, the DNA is TGTGCCATCCAACGACAGGGTCGAGTAGGAGAGACCCAGTACTTC. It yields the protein CAIQRQGRVGETQYF. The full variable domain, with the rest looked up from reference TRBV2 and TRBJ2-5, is EPEVTQTPSHQVTQMGQEVILRCVPISNHLYFYWYRQILGQKVEFLVSFYNNEISEKSEIFDDQFSVERPDGSNFTLKIRSTKLEDSAMYFCAIQRQGRVGETQYFGPGTRLLVL.